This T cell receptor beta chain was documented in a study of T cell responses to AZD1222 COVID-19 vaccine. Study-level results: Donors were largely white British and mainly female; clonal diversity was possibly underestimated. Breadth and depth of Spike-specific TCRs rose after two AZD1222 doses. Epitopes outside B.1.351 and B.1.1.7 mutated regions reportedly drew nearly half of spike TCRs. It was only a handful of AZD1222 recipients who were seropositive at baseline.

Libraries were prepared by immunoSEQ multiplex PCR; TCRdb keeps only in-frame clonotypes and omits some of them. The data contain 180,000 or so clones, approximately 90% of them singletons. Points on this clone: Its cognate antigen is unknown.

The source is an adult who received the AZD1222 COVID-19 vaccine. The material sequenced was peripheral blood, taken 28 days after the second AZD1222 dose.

DNA for the CDR3: TGCGCCAGCAGCTTGGTAAGGAGGGGATACGAGCAGTACTTC. It codes for CASSLVRRGYEQYF. The V call is TRBV5-1, the J call TRBJ2-7, with D possibly TRBD2 on 6 matching bases. V dropped 0 bases and J dropped 4 bases, with 11 bases sitting between them. Germline V gene lookup returns CDR1 SGHRS and CDR2 YFSETQ. The CDR3 is made up of 14 amino acids.